The rows below give T cell receptor beta chains drawn from one sample of a study of identical twins. TCRdb reprocessed the 5' RACE reads with MiXCR, giving one entry per CDR3 protein. Altogether approximately 220,000 distinct CDR3 sequences are present, around 8.1% being singletons, with the ten largest covering 1.9%. These data are also associated with another study on yellow fever vaccine responses in identical twins.

Source material: memory (CD45RO+) T cells sorted from blood. The source of these receptors is a woman between 18 and 29 years old in good health. The CDR3 runs from the conserved cysteine through the conserved F or W. Fields, in order: CDR3 DNA, CDR3 protein, clone size, J gene, D gene, V gene. D genes are given only for firm matches. Rows may omit the clone size; those that give it use once, few, many or a size class.

CDR3nt: TGTGCCAGCAGCTTAACGGGGGCGAGCTCCTACAATGAGCAGTTCTTC
CDR3aa: CASSLTGASSYNEQFF
abundance: few
j_gene: TRBJ2-1
d_gene: .
v_gene: TRBV7-9

CDR3nt: TGTGCCAGCAGGTTAAGGAGCCCCGGGGAGCTGTTTTTT
CDR3aa: CASRLRSPGELFF
abundance: many
j_gene: TRBJ2-2
d_gene: .
v_gene: TRBV7-2

CDR3nt: TGTGCCAGCAGCCCCACTAGCTTCGGCGAGCAGTACTTC
CDR3aa: CASSPTSFGEQYF
abundance: many
j_gene: TRBJ2-7
d_gene: .
v_gene: TRBV12-3/TRBV12-4

CDR3nt: TGTGCCACCAGCAGAGATCCCGGGACTAGCGGGGGGTCGAGCACAGATACGCAGTATTTT
CDR3aa: CATSRDPGTSGGSSTDTQYF
abundance: .
j_gene: TRBJ2-3
d_gene: TRBD2
v_gene: TRBV15

CDR3nt: TGTGCCAGCAGCTGGGGCCTCGGGGCCAACGTCCTGACTTTC
CDR3aa: CASSWGLGANVLTF
abundance: few
j_gene: TRBJ2-6
d_gene: .
v_gene: TRBV5-6

CDR3nt: TGTGCCAGCAGTTACAGCGGGACAGAACCCGGGGAGCTGTTTTTT
CDR3aa: CASSYSGTEPGELFF
abundance: many
j_gene: TRBJ2-2
d_gene: .
v_gene: TRBV6-2/TRBV6-3

CDR3nt: TGTGCCAGCAGTACAGCAGCAATCTCTGGAAACACCATATATTTT
CDR3aa: CASSTAAISGNTIYF
abundance: many
j_gene: TRBJ1-3
d_gene: .
v_gene: TRBV12-3/TRBV12-4

CDR3nt: TGCAGTGCTAGTTGGGTGGATACGCAGTATTTT
CDR3aa: CSASWVDTQYF
abundance: many
j_gene: TRBJ2-3
d_gene: .
v_gene: TRBV20-1

CDR3nt: TGTGCCAGCAGTCCGGACAGGGATCAGCCCCAGCATTTT
CDR3aa: CASSPDRDQPQHF
abundance: many
j_gene: TRBJ1-5
d_gene: TRBD1
v_gene: TRBV2

CDR3nt: TGCGCCAGCGGACGTAGGGACAGGGCGTACAATGAGCAGTTCTTC
CDR3aa: CASGRRDRAYNEQFF
abundance: many
j_gene: TRBJ2-1
d_gene: TRBD1
v_gene: TRBV5-1

CDR3nt: TGTGCCAGCAGTCTTGGGACACCCGGACGATACATTCAGTACTTC
CDR3aa: CASSLGTPGRYIQYF
abundance: many
j_gene: TRBJ2-4
d_gene: .
v_gene: TRBV28

CDR3nt: TGCGCCAGCAGCTTGGTGTCTAGCGGGAGTACAGATACGCAGTATTTT
CDR3aa: CASSLVSSGSTDTQYF
abundance: many
j_gene: TRBJ2-3
d_gene: TRBD2
v_gene: TRBV5-1

CDR3nt: TGTGCCAGCAGGTACACGAGCTCCTACGAGCAGTACTTC
CDR3aa: CASRYTSSYEQYF
abundance: few
j_gene: TRBJ2-7
d_gene: .
v_gene: TRBV6-6

CDR3nt: TGTGCCAGCAGTTACGGACCCCCCCGGGGATCCTCCTACGAGCAGTACTTC
CDR3aa: CASSYGPPRGSSYEQYF
abundance: few
j_gene: TRBJ2-7
d_gene: .
v_gene: TRBV6-5

CDR3nt: TGTGCCAGCAGCCAGGGTGCCCCCTGGGGGGGGCCAGAGACAGATACGCAGTATTTT
CDR3aa: CASSQGAPWGGPETDTQYF
abundance: .
j_gene: TRBJ2-3
d_gene: .
v_gene: TRBV4-2

CDR3nt: TGCAGTGCCCTCCCCCTAGCTGGGGACAATGAGCAGTTCTTC
CDR3aa: CSALPLAGDNEQFF
abundance: few
j_gene: TRBJ2-1
d_gene: .
v_gene: TRBV20-1

CDR3nt: TGTGCCAGCAGTTACGGGACTAGCGCGGAGACCCAGTACTTC
CDR3aa: CASSYGTSAETQYF
abundance: few
j_gene: TRBJ2-5
d_gene: TRBD2
v_gene: TRBV6-2/TRBV6-3

CDR3nt: TGCGCCAGCAGCCAAGACGGTAGAGGAGGCGGGGAGCTGTTTTTT
CDR3aa: CASSQDGRGGGELFF
abundance: many
j_gene: TRBJ2-2
d_gene: .
v_gene: TRBV4-3

CDR3nt: TGTGCCAGCAGCTCGGACGTCAATGAGCAGTTCTTC
CDR3aa: CASSSDVNEQFF
abundance: few
j_gene: TRBJ2-1
d_gene: .
v_gene: TRBV7-3

CDR3nt: TGTGCCAGCAGTACGCCGGGGCCCAATCAGCCCCAGCATTTT
CDR3aa: CASSTPGPNQPQHF
abundance: many
j_gene: TRBJ1-5
d_gene: .
v_gene: TRBV27

CDR3nt: TGCGCCAGCAGCCAAGAAGGATACAGTAACACTGAAGCTTTCTTT
CDR3aa: CASSQEGYSNTEAFF
abundance: many
j_gene: TRBJ1-1
d_gene: .
v_gene: TRBV4-3

CDR3nt: TGTGCCAGCAGCACGGGGCCTACCTACGAGCAGTACTTC
CDR3aa: CASSTGPTYEQYF
abundance: few
j_gene: TRBJ2-7
d_gene: .
v_gene: TRBV7-2